This T cell receptor (beta chain) was identified in a study of blood T cell repertoires in COVID-19 (dated by TCRdb to about 2020). In the study overall: Samples covering the acute and convalescent phases of COVID-19 were provided by collaborators in the United States, Italy and Spain. The material from the prospective study consisted of cDNA or gDNA derived from T cells, B-cell-depleted T cells, or PBMCs. The dataset comprised deeply sampled blood TCRbeta repertoires from subjects exposed to, actively infected with, or recovered from COVID-19. The repertoires were released in a freely available public database meant as a resource for research on the immune response to SARS-CoV-2. The samples were drawn from the first 160 participants of the ongoing ImmuneRACE study and from 1,254 subjects provided by 6 global collaborators. Sample metadata almost always included a de-identified subject ID, COVID-19 status, age in years and sex. Where available, HLA class I and class II types were obtained from metadata supplied by the sample provider rather than from assay-based typing. The investigation overall reported the following: The amount of clinical and demographic metadata varied by source and participant and was provided uncurated.

Collaborating institutions collected whole blood in K2EDTA tubes following their own protocols. For TCRbeta analysis, collaborator samples were shipped as frozen whole blood, as isolated PBMCs, or as DNA extracted from either sample type. As regards this clone: Its antigen has not been determined. Per-base qualities were not stored, and no clone one base away is much larger.

The immunoSEQ Assay, a bias-controlled multiplex PCR, was used to amplify TCRbeta CDR3 regions from genomic DNA. The paper's processing steps were these. The number of nucleated cells in each sample was estimated by amplification of reference gene primers within the assay. To quantify the absolute abundance of each unique TCRbeta CDR3 rearrangement, sequence reads were collapsed and filtered. For each sample, productive Simpson clonality was calculated by taking the square root of Simpson's diversity index across productive rearrangements. TCRdb provides this immuneACCESS table in a form limited to in-frame rearrangements. Some clones are lacking; in checked studies, under half of them reflect an unresolved V gene, and why the rest are absent is not known. V and J calls plus clone size are reproduced from that table; the DNA served to infer D and trimming. The sample table contains more than 85,000 clones; only one count was recorded for about 80% of them. The ten largest clones take up approximately 16% of the sample.

Sequenced: peripheral blood. The receptor comes from a woman of 80 years or more with active or convalescent COVID-19.

The bases are TGCGCCAGCAGCCAAGACATGGGCTTTAACAATCAGCCCCAGCATTTT. Its protein product is CASSQDMGFNNQPQHF. Recombination joined TRBV4-3 with TRBJ1-5; the D gene cannot be named for sure. In the germline V gene, CDR1 corresponds to LGHNA and CDR2 to YSLEER. Counted from cysteine to phenylalanine, this CDR3 has 16 amino acids. CDR3 DNA is the only sequence kept; it has 48 bases, read in frame from the first base. Trimming takes 0 bases from V and 3 bases from J, and the germline ends sit 12 bases apart.